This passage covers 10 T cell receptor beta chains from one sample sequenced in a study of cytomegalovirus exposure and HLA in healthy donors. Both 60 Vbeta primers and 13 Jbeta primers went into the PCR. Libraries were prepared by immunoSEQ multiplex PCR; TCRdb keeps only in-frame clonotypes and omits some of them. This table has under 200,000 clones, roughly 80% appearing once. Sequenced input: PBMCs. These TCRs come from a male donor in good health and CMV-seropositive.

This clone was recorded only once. The CDR3 coding sequence is TGTGCCAGCAGTTCCTTTGGAGGGGACTATGGCTACACCTTC. It encodes CASSSFGGDYGYTF. This chain uses TRBV28 with TRBJ1-2, with D maybe TRBD1 (5 bases). The CDR3 totals 14 residues. CDR1 is MDHEN, CDR2 SYDVKM, per germline. V lost 4 bases and J 3 bases, leaving 12 bases between the germline ends.

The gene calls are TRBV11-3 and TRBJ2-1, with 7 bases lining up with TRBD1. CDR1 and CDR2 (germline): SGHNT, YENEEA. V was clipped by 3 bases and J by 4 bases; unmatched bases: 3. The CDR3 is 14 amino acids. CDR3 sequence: CASSLTGIYNEQFF. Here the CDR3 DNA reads TGTGCCAGCAGCTTGACAGGGATATACAATGAGCAGTTCTTC.

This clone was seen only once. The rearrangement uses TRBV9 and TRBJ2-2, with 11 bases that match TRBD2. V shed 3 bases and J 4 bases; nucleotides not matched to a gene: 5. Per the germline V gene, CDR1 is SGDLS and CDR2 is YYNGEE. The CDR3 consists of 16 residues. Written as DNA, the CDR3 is TGTGCCAGCAGCGCCTCGGGGACTAGCGGCACCGGGGAGCTGTTTTTT. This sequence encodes CASSASGTSGTGELFF.

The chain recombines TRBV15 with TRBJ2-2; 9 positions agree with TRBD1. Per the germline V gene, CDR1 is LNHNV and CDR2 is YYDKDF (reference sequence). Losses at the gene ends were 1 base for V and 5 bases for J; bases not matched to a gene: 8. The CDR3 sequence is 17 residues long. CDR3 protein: CATSRVATGGGTGELFF. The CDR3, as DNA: TGTGCCACCAGCAGAGTCGCGACAGGGGGTGGGACCGGGGAGCTGTTTTTT.

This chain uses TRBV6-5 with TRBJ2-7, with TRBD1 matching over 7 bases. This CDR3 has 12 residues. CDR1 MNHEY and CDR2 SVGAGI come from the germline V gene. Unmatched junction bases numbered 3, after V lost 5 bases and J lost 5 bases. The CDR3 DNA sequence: TGTGCCAGCAGTGATGGACAGGACGAGCAGTACTTC. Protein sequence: CASSDGQDEQYF.

CDR3 region: CASSYQAGGSNEQFF. CDR3 sequence (DNA): TGTGCCAGCAGCTACCAAGCGGGAGGGTCCAATGAGCAGTTCTTC. This rearrangement joins TRBV7-6 to TRBJ2-1; TRBD2 matches 10 bases. The CDR3 is 15 residues long. Germline V gene data show CDR1 as SGHVS and CDR2 as FNYEAQ. The trim removed 4 bases at V and 6 bases at J, leaving 6 bases unmatched.

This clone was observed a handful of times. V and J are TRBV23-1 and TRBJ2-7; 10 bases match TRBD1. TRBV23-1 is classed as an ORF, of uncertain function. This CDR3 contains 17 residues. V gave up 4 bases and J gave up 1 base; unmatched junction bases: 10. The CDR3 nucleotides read TGCGCCAGCAGTCGGGACCGGGACAGGGGACGTTCCTACGAGCAGTACTTC. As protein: CASSRDRDRGRSYEQYF.

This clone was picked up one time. CDR3 sequence (DNA): TGTGCCAGCAGTCAATCGTGGGGACTCTCCTACAATGAGCAGTTCTTC. Encoded protein: CASSQSWGLSYNEQFF. This chain links TRBV6-6 with TRBJ2-1, with D perhaps matching TRBD2 (6 bases). Germline lookup yields CDR1 MNHNY and CDR2 SVGAGI (reference sequence). V lost 5 bases, J lost 0 bases, and 14 bases lay in between. The CDR3 totals 16 residues.

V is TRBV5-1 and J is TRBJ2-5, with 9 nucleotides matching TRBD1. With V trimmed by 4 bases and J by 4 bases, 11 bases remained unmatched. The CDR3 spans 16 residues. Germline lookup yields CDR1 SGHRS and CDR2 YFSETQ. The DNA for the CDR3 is TGCGCCAGCAGCACTCACGGACAGGGGTTGGGAGAGACCCAGTACTTC. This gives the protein CASSTHGQGLGETQYF.

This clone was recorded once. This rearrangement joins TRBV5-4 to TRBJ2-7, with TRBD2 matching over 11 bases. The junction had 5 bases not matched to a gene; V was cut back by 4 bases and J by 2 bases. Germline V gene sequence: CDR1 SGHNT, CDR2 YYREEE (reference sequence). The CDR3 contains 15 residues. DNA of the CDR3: TGTGCCAGCAGCGTAATGGGACTAGCGGCCTACGAGCAGTACTTC. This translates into CASSVMGLAAYEQYF.